This T cell receptor (beta chain) was identified during a study of OX40 agonist ivuxolimab in advanced cancers. Germline assignment: CDR1 SGHNT and CDR2 YYREEE (reference sequence). CDR3 size: 13 residues. V was trimmed by 0 bases and J by 5 bases, leaving 8 bases between them. Only in-frame clones appear in the TCRdb table, and some are missing; sequencing was by immunoSEQ multiplex PCR. The top ten clones hold about a sixth of a sample with about 75,000 clones, approximately 81% of them seen once. Specimen: CD4+ or CD8+ T cells sorted from blood, collected in a trial of the OX40 agonist ivuxolimab. This TCR derives from an adult with an advanced solid tumor such as melanoma, head and neck, liver or kidney cancer. V is TRBV5-4 and J is TRBJ1-2; weak D call: TRBD1 (5 bases). For the CDR3, the DNA is TGTGCCAGCAGCTTGGAGGGGAGTTATGGCTACACCTTC. Translated: CASSLEGSYGYTF.